This TCR beta chain is from a study of blood T cells in healthy people across ages. CDR1 is MNHEY, CDR2 SVGEGT, per germline. V lost 2 bases to trimming and J lost 0 bases, with 6 bases between them. The length of the CDR3 is 14 residues. Then a second PCR, running roughly 7 to 11 cycles, was carried out with a sample-barcoded 5' primer and a J-beta primer mix. Each cDNA was tagged by a template-switch adaptor containing 12 random nucleotides. TCRdb called the 5' RACE reads again in MiXCR, with one record for every CDR3 protein. The sample includes hundreds of thousands of distinct CDR3 sequences, about 40% of them seen just once.

The V gene is TRBV6-2 or TRBV6-3, the J gene TRBJ2-3; D unclear. This receptor was identified in a woman aged 60-75 years in good health. The specimen was blood. CDR3: CASSYGVSTDTQYF. CDR3 in DNA: TGTGCCAGCAGTTACGGGGTTAGCACAGATACGCAGTATTTT.